The 26 T cell receptor beta chains in this list originate from one sample, sequenced in a study of shared clonotypes between healthy human individuals. Some clones are missing from TCRdb's copy, which holds only in-frame ones; the method was immunoSEQ multiplex PCR. This sample carries some 1,100,000 clones, roughly 74% of them seen once, and the ten largest clones take 0.5% to 0.6%. Sequenced input: memory CD4+ T cells from PBMCs. The subset: CD45RA-negative fraction. The receptors originated from a man aged 18 to 35 in good health. Some clones in this sample may be carry-over from other donors' samples.

V and J are TRBV30 and TRBJ1-3, with D maybe TRBD1 (6 bases). Germline assignment: CDR1 GTSNPN and CDR2 SVGIG (reference sequence). CDR3 length: 17 residues. Trimming stripped 3 bases from V and 0 bases from J, with 18 bases between. CDR3 amino acids: CAWRVGTWLGSGNTIYF. The CDR3 DNA is TGTGCCTGGAGGGTGGGGACATGGCTCGGCTCTGGAAACACCATATATTTT.

This clone was recorded a few times. The chain recombines TRBV7-9 with TRBJ1-5; 9 nucleotides align to TRBD1. Trimming at V came to 5 bases and at J to 6 bases, leaving 5 bases not matched to a gene. The CDR3 contains 14 residues. Germline assignment: CDR1 SEHNR and CDR2 FQNEAQ (reference sequence). CDR3 nucleotide sequence: TGTGCCAGCAGCCCAGGACAGGGGACTCAGCCCCAGCATTTT. It translates to CASSPGQGTQPQHF.

The rearrangement joins TRBV11-3 to TRBJ2-1; 8 bases agree with TRBD2. This CDR3 has 15 residues. Germline V gene lookup returns CDR1 SGHNT and CDR2 YENEEA. The ends lost 3 bases at V and 9 bases at J; junction bases unmatched: 10. The CDR3 is CASSFGFSGAAEQFF. CDR3 in DNA: TGTGCCAGCAGCTTTGGGTTTAGCGGGGCCGCTGAGCAGTTCTTC.

In its sample, this clone was seen a few times. The rearrangement links TRBV4-2 to TRBJ1-2; maybe TRBD1 (5 bases). This CDR3 has 15 residues. The germline V gene encodes CDR1 LGHNA and CDR2 YNFKEQ. V lost 1 base to trimming and J lost 2 bases, with 11 bases between them. The CDR3 sequence is CASSQVPGTNYGYTF. In DNA, the CDR3 is TGTGCCAGCAGCCAAGTTCCCGGGACGAACTATGGCTACACCTTC.

This chain uses TRBV7-2 with TRBJ1-5, with D unresolved. The CDR3 sequence is 13 residues long. Trimming pared 5 bases from V and 0 bases from J, leaving 5 bases between. Germline V gives CDR1 SGHTA, CDR2 FQGNSA. The CDR3 is CASSSNSNQPQHF. Here the CDR3 DNA reads TGTGCCAGCAGCAGTAATAGCAATCAGCCCCAGCATTTT.

The V call is TRBV6-1, the J call TRBJ1-2; D might be TRBD1 (5 bases). Germline-derived CDR1 and CDR2 are MNHNS and SASEGT. V lost 4 bases, J lost 4 bases, and 19 bases lay in between. The CDR3 consists of 16 residues. Here the CDR3 reads CASSAEGRSKVYGYTF. CDR3 DNA: TGTGCCAGCAGTGCCGAGGGACGGTCTAAGGTCTATGGCTACACCTTC.

CDR3 region: CASSLETGSSTEAFF. The CDR3 region has the DNA TGTGCCAGCAGCTTGGAAACAGGGTCGAGCACTGAAGCTTTCTTT. The chain employs TRBV5-8 and TRBJ1-1; maybe TRBD1 (6 bases). Germline assignment: CDR1 SGHTS and CDR2 YDEGEE. The V end lost 0 bases, the J end lost 4 bases, and 13 bases lay between the germline ends. The CDR3 is 15 amino acids.

About this clone itself: The same CDR3 is also encoded by other DNA sequences in this sample. The chain is built from TRBV28 and TRBJ2-7; 7 positions agree with TRBD1. The CDR3 length is 12 residues. J was trimmed by 2 bases and V by 6 bases; bases with no gene match: 1. Germline CDR1 and CDR2: MDHEN and SYDVKM. The CDR3 loop is CASRQGPYEQYF. As DNA, the CDR3 is TGTGCCAGCAGACAGGGGCCCTACGAGCAGTACTTC.

The V call is TRBV5-6, the J call TRBJ2-3; 10 positions agree with TRBD1. CDR3 size: 16 residues. In germline, CDR1 is SGHDT, CDR2 YYEEEE. V shed 4 bases, J shed 5 bases, and the junction held 10 bases outside the gene matches. Here the CDR3 reads CASSNLRQGAGDTQYF. Written as DNA, the CDR3 is TGTGCCAGCAGCAACCTGCGACAGGGGGCAGGAGATACGCAGTATTTT.

The chain employs TRBV9 and TRBJ1-3; D may be TRBD1 (6 bases). This CDR3 has 14 residues. The germline V gene encodes CDR1 SGDLS and CDR2 YYNGEE. Trimming took off 4 bases at V and 4 bases at J, with 12 bases between the two ends. Written as DNA, the CDR3 is TGTGCCAGCAGCCCTACAGGGCACGGAAACACCATATATTTT. Protein sequence: CASSPTGHGNTIYF.

The V and J genes are TRBV5-1 and TRBJ2-3; D may match TRBD1 or TRBD2 (5 bases each). CDR1 SGHRS and CDR2 YFSETQ come from the germline V gene. This CDR3 spans 15 amino acids. V lost 1 base to trimming and J lost 2 bases, with 11 bases between them. As DNA, the CDR3 is TGCGCCAGCAGCTTGTACGGGGCGCCCACAGATACGCAGTATTTT. Protein sequence: CASSLYGAPTDTQYF.

CDR3 region: CASRAGLARVLGELFF. The CDR3 DNA sequence: TGTGCCAGCAGGGCAGGACTAGCCCGAGTTCTCGGGGAGCTGTTTTTT. The chain joins TRBV2 to TRBJ2-2; 8 bases fit TRBD2. The CDR3 has 16 residues. V trimming: 6 bases; J trimming: 7 bases; junction bases outside the gene matches: 13. CDR1 is SNHLY and CDR2 is FYNNEI in the germline V gene.

V gene TRBV28 combines with J gene TRBJ2-5; D possibly matches TRBD1 or TRBD2 (5 bases each). Looked up from germline, CDR1 is MDHEN and CDR2 is SYDVKM. Trimming stripped 2 bases from V and 11 bases from J, with 18 bases between. The CDR3 spans 14 residues. CDR3 coding DNA: TGTGCCAGCAGTTTAAGGGGTCCGGGATACAAGCAGTACTTC. This translates into CASSLRGPGYKQYF.

As concerns this clone: A much larger clone lies one base from this, so it may be a read error. The J gene is TRBJ2-2, the V gene TRBV13; D unresolved. Germline CDR1 reads PRHDT; CDR2 reads FYEKMQ (reference sequence). The germline V and J ends were trimmed by 5 bases and 3 bases, with 4 bases remaining between them. This CDR3 spans 12 amino acids. The CDR3 sequence is CASSLYTGELFF. The DNA for the CDR3 is TGTGCCAGCAGCCTTTACACCGGGGAGCTGTTTTTT.

In this sample, this clone turned up a few times. This chain connects TRBV6-5 to TRBJ1-3; D remains ambiguous. Deletions cut 6 bases from V and 2 bases from J, with 11 bases between. CDR3 length: 14 residues. Per germline, CDR1 MNHEY and CDR2 SVGAGI. CDR3 region: CASRPRVAGNTIYF. CDR3 in DNA: TGTGCCAGCAGGCCTAGGGTGGCTGGAAACACCATATATTTT.

This chain uses TRBV5-4 with TRBJ2-2; 16 nucleotides match TRBD2. Germline loops: CDR1 SGHNT, CDR2 YYREEE (reference sequence). The CDR3 sequence is 16 residues long. V dropped 4 bases and J dropped 6; count of bases not matched to a gene: 3. CDR3 region: CASSPGLAGGSGELFF. The CDR3 bases are TGTGCCAGCAGCCCGGGACTAGCGGGAGGGTCCGGGGAGCTGTTTTTT. Variable domain in full (rest from reference TRBV5-4 and TRBJ2-2): ETGVTQSPTHLIKTRGQQVTLRCSSQSGHNTVSWYQQALGQGPQFIFQYYREEENGRGNFPPRFSGLQFPNYSSELNVNALELDDSALYLCASSPGLAGGSGELFFGEGSRLTVL.

The chain couples TRBV5-4 to TRBJ2-2; D perhaps matches TRBD2 (6 bases). The CDR3 consists of 16 residues. The germline CDR1 and CDR2 sequences are SGHNT and YYREEE (reference sequence). V lost 3 bases to trimming and J lost 4 bases, with 16 bases between them. The CDR3 DNA follows: TGTGCCAGCAGCTCACAAGGAGGGCAAGGCACCGGGGAGCTGTTTTTT. Amino acids: CASSSQGGQGTGELFF.

This chain uses TRBV27 with TRBJ2-4; maybe TRBD1 (6 bases). The CDR3 runs 16 residues. Germline V gives CDR1 MNHEY, CDR2 SMNVEV (reference sequence). V lost 5 bases to trimming and J lost 0 bases, with 14 bases between them. DNA of the CDR3: TGTGCCAGCAGTGCAACAGGGCTGCTAGCCAAAAACATTCAGTACTTC. Translating it yields CASSATGLLAKNIQYF.

This clone was seen more than once but under ten times. The chain combines TRBV20-1 with TRBJ1-2; possibly TRBD1 for D (5 bases). The CDR3 loop spans 11 amino acids. Germline V gene lookup returns CDR1 DFQATT and CDR2 SNEGSKA (reference sequence). Deletions cut 1 base from V and 6 bases from J, with 6 bases between. The CDR3 sequence is CSARGGDGYTF. Written as DNA, the CDR3 is TGCAGTGCTAGAGGAGGGGATGGCTACACCTTC.

The V call is TRBV15, the J call TRBJ2-3, with 12 bases matching TRBD2. The CDR3 totals 17 residues. Germline V gene sequence: CDR1 LNHNV, CDR2 YYDKDF (reference sequence). The V segment lost 0 bases and the J segment 4 bases; nucleotides outside the gene matches: 5. Here the CDR3 reads CATSRDLAGGPADTQYF. The DNA for the CDR3 is TGTGCCACCAGCAGAGATCTAGCGGGAGGGCCTGCAGATACGCAGTATTTT.

V is TRBV4-2 and J is TRBJ2-7, with 9 bases aligning to TRBD1. CDR1 LGHNA and CDR2 YNFKEQ come from the germline V gene. The junction had 6 bases not matched to a gene; V was cut back by 2 bases and J by 4 bases. The CDR3 has 15 residues. The CDR3 reads CASSQWGQGYYEQYF. As DNA, the CDR3 is TGTGCCAGCAGCCAATGGGGACAGGGTTATTACGAGCAGTACTTC.

The V gene is TRBV4-3, the J gene TRBJ1-5; TRBD1 might be the D (6 bases). Germline V lookup: CDR1 LGHNA, CDR2 YSLEER. The germline V and J ends were trimmed by 0 bases and 5 bases, with 8 bases remaining between them. CDR3 size: 14 residues. The CDR3 DNA sequence: TGCGCCAGCAGCCAAGAAGGGGGGGATCAGCCCCAGCATTTT. Its translation: CASSQEGGDQPQHF.

This clone was seen a few times. Distinct nucleotide sequences in the sample also encode this CDR3. V and J are TRBV28 and TRBJ2-5, with D unclear. Germline V CDR1 and CDR2: MDHEN, SYDVKM. The CDR3 has 10 residues. V lost 4 bases, J lost 4 bases, and 1 base lay in between. Here the CDR3 reads CASSSETQYF. CDR3 in DNA: TGTGCCAGCAGTTCAGAGACCCAGTACTTC.

The table lists this clone with a few counts. This chain connects TRBV10-1 to TRBJ1-3; possibly TRBD1 for D (6 bases). The CDR3 is 13 amino acids. The V gene's germline CDR1 is WNHNN and CDR2 SYGVQD (reference sequence). Trimming shortened V by 6 bases and J by 1 base, and 7 bases separated the two germline ends. In nucleotides, the CDR3 is TGCGCCAGCAGCAGGGGATCTGGAAACACCATATATTTT. Translated, it gives CASSRGSGNTIYF.

V gene TRBV11-3 combines with J gene TRBJ2-1; 10 nucleotides line up with TRBD1. With 5 bases clipped from V and 2 bases from J, the junction kept 3 bases outside the gene matches. The CDR3 loop spans 15 amino acids. Germline CDR1 SGHNT, CDR2 YENEEA. CDR3 region: CASSPGQGTYNEQFF. The DNA for the CDR3 is TGTGCCAGCAGCCCGGGACAGGGGACCTACAATGAGCAGTTCTTC.

V and J are TRBV11-2 and TRBJ1-1; D gene unclear. The germline V gene encodes CDR1 SGHAT and CDR2 FQNNGV. Trimming stripped 1 base from V and 11 bases from J, with 17 bases between. The CDR3 extends over 14 amino acids. Here the CDR3 DNA reads TGTGCCAGCAGCTTAGGGGGATCCCTTCACGAGGCTTTCTTT. This sequence encodes CASSLGGSLHEAFF.